This TCR beta chain was recorded in a study of CD8+ T cells in alopecia areata. After isolation, RNA underwent reverse transcription to generate cDNA as the sequencing template. TCRdb's copy holds only in-frame clones and misses some; the assay was immunoSEQ multiplex PCR. The table shows about 210,000 clones, with 64% occurring only once. The treatment was: oral pan-JAK inhibitor, 5-10 mg twice daily. Peripheral blood, together with lesional scalp punch biopsies, was collected from alopecia areata patients. Cell sorting was applied to PBMCs, and CD4+ and CD8+ T cells were collected. A word on this clone: This sample includes further DNA sequences coding for the same CDR3.

The germline V gene has CDR1 SQVTM and CDR2 ANQGSEA. The length of the CDR3 is 12 residues. Trimming shortened V by 4 bases and J by 5 bases, and 11 bases separated the two germline ends. The sequenced sample was CD4+ T cells sorted from blood, obtained at week 4, from a patient treated with tofacitinib. This TCR came from a human donor with alopecia areata. This chain links TRBV29-1 with TRBJ1-2, with D perhaps matching TRBD1 (6 bases). The CDR3 protein is CSVGGQGYGYTF. The CDR3 DNA reads as TGCAGCGTTGGAGGGCAGGGGTATGGCTACACCTTC.